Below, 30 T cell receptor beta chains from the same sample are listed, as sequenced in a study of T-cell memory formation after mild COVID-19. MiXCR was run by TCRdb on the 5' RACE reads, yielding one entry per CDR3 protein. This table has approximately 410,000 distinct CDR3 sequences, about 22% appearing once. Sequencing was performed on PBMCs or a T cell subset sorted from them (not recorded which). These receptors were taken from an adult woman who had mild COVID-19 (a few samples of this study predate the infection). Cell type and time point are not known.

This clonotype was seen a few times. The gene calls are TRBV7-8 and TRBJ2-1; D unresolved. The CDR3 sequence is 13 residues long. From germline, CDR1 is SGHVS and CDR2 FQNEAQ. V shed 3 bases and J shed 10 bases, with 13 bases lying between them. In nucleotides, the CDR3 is TGTGCCAGCAGCTTCCATACTTCCAAGGAGCAGTTCTTC. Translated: CASSFHTSKEQFF.

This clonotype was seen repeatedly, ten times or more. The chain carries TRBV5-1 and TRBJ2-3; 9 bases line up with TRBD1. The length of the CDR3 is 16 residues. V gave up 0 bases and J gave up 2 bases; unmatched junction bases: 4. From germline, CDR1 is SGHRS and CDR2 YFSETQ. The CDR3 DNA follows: TGCGCCAGCAGCTTGGGATGGGACAGGGTCACAGATACGCAGTATTTT. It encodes CASSLGWDRVTDTQYF.

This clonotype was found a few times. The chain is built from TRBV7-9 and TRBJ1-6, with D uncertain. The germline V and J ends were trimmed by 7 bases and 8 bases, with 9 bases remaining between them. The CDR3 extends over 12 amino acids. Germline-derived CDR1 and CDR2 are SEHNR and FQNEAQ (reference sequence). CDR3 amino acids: CASTVGDSPLHF. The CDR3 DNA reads TGTGCCAGCACCGTTGGGGATTCACCCCTCCACTTT.

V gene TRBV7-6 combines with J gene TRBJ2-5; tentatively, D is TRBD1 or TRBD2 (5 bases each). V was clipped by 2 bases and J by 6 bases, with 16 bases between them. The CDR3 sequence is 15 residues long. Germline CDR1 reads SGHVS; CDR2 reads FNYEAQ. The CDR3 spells CASSLPTVRGKTQYF. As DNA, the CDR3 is TGTGCCAGCAGCTTACCGACAGTGAGGGGCAAGACCCAGTACTTC.

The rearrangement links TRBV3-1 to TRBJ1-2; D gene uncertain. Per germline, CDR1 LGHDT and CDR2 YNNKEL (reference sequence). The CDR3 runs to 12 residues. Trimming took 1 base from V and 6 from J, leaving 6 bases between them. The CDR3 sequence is CASSQGQDGYTF. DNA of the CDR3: TGTGCCAGCAGCCAAGGGCAGGATGGCTACACCTTC.

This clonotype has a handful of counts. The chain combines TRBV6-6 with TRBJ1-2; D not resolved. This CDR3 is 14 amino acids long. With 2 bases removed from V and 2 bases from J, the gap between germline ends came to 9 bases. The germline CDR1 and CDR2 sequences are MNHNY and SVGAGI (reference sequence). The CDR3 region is CASSYVGGNYGYTF. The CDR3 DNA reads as TGTGCCAGCAGTTACGTCGGAGGAAACTATGGCTACACCTTC.

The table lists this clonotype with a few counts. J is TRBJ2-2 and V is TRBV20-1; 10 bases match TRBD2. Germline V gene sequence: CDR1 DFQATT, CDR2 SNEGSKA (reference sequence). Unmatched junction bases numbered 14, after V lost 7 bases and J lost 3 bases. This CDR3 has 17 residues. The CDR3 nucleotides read TGCAGTGTTATAGTCCCTAGCGGGGGACAACACACCGGGGAGCTGTTTTTT. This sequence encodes CSVIVPSGGQHTGELFF.

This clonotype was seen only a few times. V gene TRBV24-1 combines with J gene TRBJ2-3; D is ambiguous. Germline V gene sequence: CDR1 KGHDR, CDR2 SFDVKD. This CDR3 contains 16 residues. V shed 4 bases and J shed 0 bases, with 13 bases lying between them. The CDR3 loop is CATSEFLPSSTDTQYF. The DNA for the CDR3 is TGTGCCACCAGTGAATTTCTCCCCTCTAGCACAGATACGCAGTATTTT.

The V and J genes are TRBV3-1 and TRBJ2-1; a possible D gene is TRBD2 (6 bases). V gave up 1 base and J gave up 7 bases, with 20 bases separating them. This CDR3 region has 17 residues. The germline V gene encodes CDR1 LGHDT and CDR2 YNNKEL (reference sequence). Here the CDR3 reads CASSQVPYGSGVNEQFF. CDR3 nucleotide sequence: TGTGCCAGCAGCCAAGTCCCTTACGGGAGCGGAGTTAATGAGCAGTTCTTC.

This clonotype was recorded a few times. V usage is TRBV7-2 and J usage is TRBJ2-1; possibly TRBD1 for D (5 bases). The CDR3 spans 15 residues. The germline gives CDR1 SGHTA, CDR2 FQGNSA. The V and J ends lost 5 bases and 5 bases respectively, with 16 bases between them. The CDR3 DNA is TGTGCCAGCAGCAAGGGGATCCCACCCAACAATGAGCAGTTCTTC. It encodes CASSKGIPPNNEQFF.

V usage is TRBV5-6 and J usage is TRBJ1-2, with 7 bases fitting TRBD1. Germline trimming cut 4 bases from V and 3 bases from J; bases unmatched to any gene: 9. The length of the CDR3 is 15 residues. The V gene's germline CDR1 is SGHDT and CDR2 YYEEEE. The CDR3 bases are TGTGCCAGCAGCCCCGGGACAGCCAATTACTATGGCTACACCTTC. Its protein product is CASSPGTANYYGYTF.

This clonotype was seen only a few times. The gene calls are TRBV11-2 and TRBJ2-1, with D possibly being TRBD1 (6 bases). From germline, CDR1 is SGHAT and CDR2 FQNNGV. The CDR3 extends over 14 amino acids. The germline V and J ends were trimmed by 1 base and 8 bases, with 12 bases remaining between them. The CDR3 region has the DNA TGTGCCAGCAGCTTAGTCCAGGGGCGCGATGAGCAGTTCTTC. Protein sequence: CASSLVQGRDEQFF. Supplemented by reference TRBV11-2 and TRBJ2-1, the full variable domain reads EAGVAQSPRYKIIEKRQSVAFWCNPISGHATLYWYQQILGQGPKLLIQFQNNGVVDDSQLPKDRFSAERLKGVDSTLKIQPAKLEDSAVYLCASSLVQGRDEQFFGPGTRLTVL.

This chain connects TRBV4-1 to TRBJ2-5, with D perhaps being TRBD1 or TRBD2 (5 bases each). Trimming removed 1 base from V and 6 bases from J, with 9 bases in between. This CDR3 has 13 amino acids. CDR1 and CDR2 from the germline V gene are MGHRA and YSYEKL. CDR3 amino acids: CASSQGGYQTQYF. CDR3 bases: TGCGCCAGCAGCCAAGGGGGGTATCAGACCCAGTACTTC.

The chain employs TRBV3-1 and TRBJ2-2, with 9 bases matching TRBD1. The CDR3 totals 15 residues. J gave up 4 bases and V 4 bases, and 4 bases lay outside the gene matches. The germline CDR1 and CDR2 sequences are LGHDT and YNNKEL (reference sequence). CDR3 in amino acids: CASSLTGQGTGELFF. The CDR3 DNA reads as TGTGCCAGCAGCCTTACGGGACAGGGCACCGGGGAGCTGTTTTTT.

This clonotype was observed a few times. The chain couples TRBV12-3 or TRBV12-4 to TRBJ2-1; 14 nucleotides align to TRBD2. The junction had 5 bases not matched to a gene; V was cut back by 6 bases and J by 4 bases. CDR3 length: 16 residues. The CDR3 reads CASRSGLAGEYNEQFF. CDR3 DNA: TGTGCCAGCAGATCGGGACTAGCGGGAGAATACAATGAGCAGTTCTTC.

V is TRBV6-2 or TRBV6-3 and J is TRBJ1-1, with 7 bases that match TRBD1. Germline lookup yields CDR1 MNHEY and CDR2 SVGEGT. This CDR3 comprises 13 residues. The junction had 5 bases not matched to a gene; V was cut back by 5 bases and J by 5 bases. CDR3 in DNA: TGTGCCAGCAGTATTACGACAGGGACTGAAGCTTTCTTT. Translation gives CASSITTGTEAFF.

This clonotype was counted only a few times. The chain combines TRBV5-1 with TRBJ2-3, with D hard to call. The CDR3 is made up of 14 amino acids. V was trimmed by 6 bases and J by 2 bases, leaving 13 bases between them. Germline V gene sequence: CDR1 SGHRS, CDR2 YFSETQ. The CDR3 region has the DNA TGCGCCAGCACAACGGGCCAGGACACAGATACGCAGTATTTT. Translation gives CASTTGQDTDTQYF. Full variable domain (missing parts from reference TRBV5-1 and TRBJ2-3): KAGVTQTPRYLIKTRGQQVTLSCSPISGHRSVSWYQQTPGQGLQFLFEYFSETQRNKGNFPGRFSGRQFSNSRSEMNVSTLELGDSALYLCASTTGQDTDTQYFGPGTRLTVL.

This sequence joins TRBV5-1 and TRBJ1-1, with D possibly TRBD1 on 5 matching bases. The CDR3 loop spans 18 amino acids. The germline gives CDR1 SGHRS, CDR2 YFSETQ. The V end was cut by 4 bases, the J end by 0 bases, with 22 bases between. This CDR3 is CASSRKTGTDDLNTEAFF. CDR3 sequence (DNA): TGCGCCAGCAGCCGAAAAACCGGGACGGACGACCTGAACACTGAAGCTTTCTTT. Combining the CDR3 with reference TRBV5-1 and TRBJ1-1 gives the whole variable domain KAGVTQTPRYLIKTRGQQVTLSCSPISGHRSVSWYQQTPGQGLQFLFEYFSETQRNKGNFPGRFSGRQFSNSRSEMNVSTLELGDSALYLCASSRKTGTDDLNTEAFFGQGTRLTVV.

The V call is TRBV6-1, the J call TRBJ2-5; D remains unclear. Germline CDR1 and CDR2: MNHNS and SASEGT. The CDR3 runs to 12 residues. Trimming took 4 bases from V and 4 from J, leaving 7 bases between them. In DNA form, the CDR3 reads TGTGCCAGCAGTGGGTGGGGAGAGACCCAGTACTTC. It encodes CASSGWGETQYF.

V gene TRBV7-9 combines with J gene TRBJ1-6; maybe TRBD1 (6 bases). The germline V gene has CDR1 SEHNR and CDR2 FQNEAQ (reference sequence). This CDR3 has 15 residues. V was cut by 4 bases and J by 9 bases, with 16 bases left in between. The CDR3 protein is CASSSGTLQISPLHF. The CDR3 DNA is TGTGCCAGCAGCTCTGGGACATTGCAAATTTCACCCCTCCACTTT.

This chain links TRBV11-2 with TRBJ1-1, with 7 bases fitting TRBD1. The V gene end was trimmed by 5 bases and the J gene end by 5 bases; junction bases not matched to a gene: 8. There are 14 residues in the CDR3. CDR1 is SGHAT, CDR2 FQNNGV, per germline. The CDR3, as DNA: TGTGCCAGCAGCGTTCAGACAGGGACGACTGAAGCTTTCTTT. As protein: CASSVQTGTTEAFF.

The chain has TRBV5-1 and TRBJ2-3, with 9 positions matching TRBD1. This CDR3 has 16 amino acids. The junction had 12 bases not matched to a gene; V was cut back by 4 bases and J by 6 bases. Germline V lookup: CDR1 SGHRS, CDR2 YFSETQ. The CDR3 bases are TGCGCCAGCAGCCGGTCCCCGGGACAGGGTACCGATACGCAGTATTTT. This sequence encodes CASSRSPGQGTDTQYF.

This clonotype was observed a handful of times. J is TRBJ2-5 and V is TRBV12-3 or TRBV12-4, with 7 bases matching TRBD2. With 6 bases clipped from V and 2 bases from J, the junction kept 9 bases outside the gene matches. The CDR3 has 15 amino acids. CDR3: CASSPSGGRQETQYF. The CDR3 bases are TGTGCCAGCAGCCCCTCCGGGGGGAGACAAGAGACCCAGTACTTC.

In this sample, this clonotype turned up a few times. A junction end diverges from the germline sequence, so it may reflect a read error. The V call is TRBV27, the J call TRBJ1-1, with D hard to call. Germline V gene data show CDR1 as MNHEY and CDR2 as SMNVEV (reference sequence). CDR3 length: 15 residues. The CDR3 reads CASSLGYGRDTEAFF. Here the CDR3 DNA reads TGTGCTAGCAGTTTAGGTTACGGGAGGGACACTGAAGCTTTCTTT.

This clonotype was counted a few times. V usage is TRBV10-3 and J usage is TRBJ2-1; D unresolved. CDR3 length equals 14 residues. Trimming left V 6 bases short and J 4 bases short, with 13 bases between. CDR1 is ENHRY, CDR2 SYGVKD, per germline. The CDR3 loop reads CAIRFSEIYNEQFF. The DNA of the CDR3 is TGTGCCATCAGATTTTCTGAAATTTACAATGAGCAGTTCTTC.

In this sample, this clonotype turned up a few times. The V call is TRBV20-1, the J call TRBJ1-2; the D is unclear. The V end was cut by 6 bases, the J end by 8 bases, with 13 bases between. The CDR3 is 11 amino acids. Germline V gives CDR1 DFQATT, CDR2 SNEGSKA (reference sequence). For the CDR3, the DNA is TGCAGTGCCGAAAGCCACCACGGCTACACCTTC. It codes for CSAESHHGYTF.

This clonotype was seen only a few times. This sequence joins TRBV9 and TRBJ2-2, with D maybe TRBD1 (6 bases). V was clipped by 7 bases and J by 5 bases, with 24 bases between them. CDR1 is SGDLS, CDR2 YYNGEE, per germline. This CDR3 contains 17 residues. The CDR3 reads CASAPKGTILSTGELFF. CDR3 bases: TGTGCCAGCGCTCCGAAGGGGACAATACTTAGTACCGGGGAGCTGTTTTTT.

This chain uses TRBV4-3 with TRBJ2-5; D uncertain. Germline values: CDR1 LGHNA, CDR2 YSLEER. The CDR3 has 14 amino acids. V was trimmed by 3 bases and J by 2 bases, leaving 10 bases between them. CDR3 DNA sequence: TGCGCCAGCAGCCACACTTTGTTTCAAGAGACCCAGTACTTC. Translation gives CASSHTLFQETQYF.

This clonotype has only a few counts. The CDR3 spells CASSSTPKDNEQFF. DNA for the CDR3: TGTGCCAGCAGCTCGACCCCGAAAGACAATGAGCAGTTCTTC. This chain connects TRBV7-3 to TRBJ2-1; D unresolved. This CDR3 has 14 residues. V was trimmed by 4 bases and J by 5 bases, leaving 12 bases between them. Germline V gene lookup returns CDR1 SGHTA and CDR2 FQGTGA.

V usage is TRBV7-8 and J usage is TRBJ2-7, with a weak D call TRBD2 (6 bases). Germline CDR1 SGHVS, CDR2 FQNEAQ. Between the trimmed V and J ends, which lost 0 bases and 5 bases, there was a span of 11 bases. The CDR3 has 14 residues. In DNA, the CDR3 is TGTGCCAGCAGCTTAGCGGGAGGACCGGACGAGCAGTACTTC. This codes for CASSLAGGPDEQYF.